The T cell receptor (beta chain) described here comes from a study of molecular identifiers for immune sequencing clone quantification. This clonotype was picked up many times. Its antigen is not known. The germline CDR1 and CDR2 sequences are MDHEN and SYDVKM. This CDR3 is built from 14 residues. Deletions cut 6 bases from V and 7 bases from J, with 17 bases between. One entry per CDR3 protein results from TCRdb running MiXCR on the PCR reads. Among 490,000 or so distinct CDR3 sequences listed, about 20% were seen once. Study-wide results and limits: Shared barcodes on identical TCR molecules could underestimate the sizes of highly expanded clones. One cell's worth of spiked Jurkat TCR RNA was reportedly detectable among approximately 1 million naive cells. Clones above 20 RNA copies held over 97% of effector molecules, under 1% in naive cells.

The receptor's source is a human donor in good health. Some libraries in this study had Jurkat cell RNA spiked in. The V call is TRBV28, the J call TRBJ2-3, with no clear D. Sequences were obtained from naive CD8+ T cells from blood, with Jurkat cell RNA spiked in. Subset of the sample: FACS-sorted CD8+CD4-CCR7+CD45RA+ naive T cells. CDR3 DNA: TGTGCCAGCAGGCTCCGCGGCGCCGTGAATACGCAGTATTTT. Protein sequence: CASRLRGAVNTQYF.